These T cell receptor beta chains were read from a single sample in a study of blood T cell repertoires in COVID-19. Clones were sequenced by immunoSEQ multiplex PCR, and TCRdb holds only the in-frame ones, with some missing. The sample lists roughly 120,000 clones, around 87% seen once, with 25% to 35% in the top ten. The material sequenced was peripheral blood. The receptors were gathered from a woman in her 70s with acute or convalescent COVID-19. Both conserved end residues are part of each CDR3. The order of the fields is D gene, V gene, clone size, J gene, CDR3 protein, CDR3 DNA. D genes are given only for firm matches. A row's size may be missing; if present it is once, few, many or a size class.

-	TRBV5-4	-	TRBJ2-6	CASRLRGSSGANVLTF	TGTGCCAGCAGGTTGAGAGGGAGCTCTGGGGCCAACGTCCTGACTTTC
-	TRBV3-1/TRBV3-2	once	TRBJ1-6	CASSQEGGGVRF	TGTGCCAGCAGCCAAGAAGGAGGGGGGGTCCGGTTT
TRBD1	TRBV9	-	TRBJ1-3	CASSVGQTGNTIYF	TGTGCCAGCAGCGTGGGACAGACTGGAAACACCATATATTTT
-	TRBV5-1	-	TRBJ1-1	CASSFDDNKGAFF	TGCGCCAGCAGCTTTGACGACAATAAAGGAGCTTTCTTT
-	TRBV5-4	-	TRBJ2-1	CASSLFRQGGYNEQFF	TGTGCCAGCAGCCTCTTCCGACAGGGAGGCTACAATGAGCAGTTCTTC
-	TRBV30	-	TRBJ2-1	CAWSVLDSYNEQFF	TGTGCCTGGAGTGTACTAGATTCCTACAATGAGCAGTTCTTC
-	TRBV9	once	TRBJ1-2	CASSTQGGGYTF	TGTGCCAGCAGCACCCAGGGAGGCGGCTACACCTTC
TRBD2	TRBV29-1	-	TRBJ2-7	CSARTVAGGDSYEQYF	TGCAGCGCCCGGACAGTGGCGGGGGGAGACTCCTACGAGCAGTACTTC
TRBD1	TRBV5-1	-	TRBJ2-2	CASTTFDRGGFLNTGELFF	TGCGCCAGCACCACCTTCGACAGGGGGGGTTTTTTGAACACCGGGGAGCTGTTTTTT
-	TRBV27	-	TRBJ2-2	CASSSHGAGATGELFF	TGTGCCAGCAGTTCTCACGGAGCAGGGGCCACCGGGGAGCTGTTTTTT
TRBD2	TRBV19	-	TRBJ2-3	CASSLAAGGSTDTQYF	TGTGCCAGTAGTCTGGCAGCGGGGGGGAGCACAGATACGCAGTATTTT
-	TRBV11-2	-	TRBJ2-2	CASSTGLITGELFF	TGTGCCAGCAGCACGGGACTGATCACCGGGGAGCTGTTTTTT
TRBD1	TRBV6-5	-	TRBJ1-1	CASFTGAGTEAFF	TGTGCCAGCTTTACAGGGGCTGGCACTGAAGCTTTCTTT
-	TRBV6-5	once	TRBJ1-6	CASDFEGFDSPLHF	TGTGCCAGCGACTTTGAGGGATTTGATTCACCCCTCCACTTT
-	TRBV5-1	-	TRBJ2-1	CASSLTFFEQFF	TGCGCCAGCAGCTTGACATTTTTTGAGCAGTTCTTC
TRBD1	TRBV6-6	-	TRBJ1-1	CASSYLSGRGLTFF	TGTGCCAGCAGTTATCTCTCAGGCAGGGGGCTAACTTTCTTT
TRBD2	TRBV5-6	-	TRBJ2-2	CASSLRLAGGRTGELFF	TGTGCCAGCAGCCTGAGACTAGCGGGGGGGCGTACCGGGGAGCTGTTTTTT
-	TRBV6-5	-	TRBJ2-7	CASSYSRLGGFYEQYF	TGTGCCAGCAGTTACTCCCGCCTGGGGGGATTCTACGAGCAGTACTTC
-	TRBV9	-	TRBJ2-1	CASSDGGGPYNEQFF	TGTGCCAGCAGCGATGGGGGGGGCCCTTACAATGAGCAGTTCTTC
-	TRBV11-2	-	TRBJ1-2	CASSPPSGWGYTF	TGTGCCAGCAGCCCACCTTCGGGGTGGGGCTACACCTTC
TRBD2	TRBV29-1	-	TRBJ2-5	CSVEASGGETQYF	TGCAGCGTTGAGGCTAGCGGGGGGGAGACCCAGTACTTC
TRBD1	TRBV7-3	-	TRBJ1-1	CASSRTGTGDTEAFF	TGTGCCAGCAGCCGAACCGGGACAGGGGACACTGAAGCTTTCTTT
TRBD2	TRBV7-9	-	TRBJ2-7	CASSSGGSSYEQYF	TGTGCCAGCAGCTCGGGCGGGAGCTCCTACGAGCAGTACTTC
-	TRBV27	-	TRBJ1-4	CASSLSAKSAIRLEKLFF	TGTGCCAGCAGTTTATCAGCCAAATCCGCCATCCGACTGGAAAAACTGTTTTTT
-	TRBV6-5	once	TRBJ1-1	CASVGDTEAFF	TGTGCCAGCGTAGGAGACACTGAAGCTTTCTTT
-	TRBV19	-	TRBJ2-3	CASSLPGVGDTQYF	TGTGCCAGTTCCCTTCCGGGGGTTGGAGATACGCAGTATTTT
-	TRBV12-3/TRBV12-4	-	TRBJ2-5	CASRSDWAETQYF	TGTGCCAGCAGATCGGACTGGGCTGAGACCCAGTACTTC
-	TRBV7-9	-	TRBJ2-1	CASSFFGHGNLHEQFF	TGTGCCAGCAGCTTTTTTGGGCACGGGAACTTACATGAGCAGTTCTTC
TRBD1	TRBV4-2	-	TRBJ1-2	CASSQPTRDRGIYGYTF	TGTGCCAGCAGCCAGCCCACGCGCGACAGGGGGATCTATGGCTACACCTTC
TRBD2	TRBV5-1	-	TRBJ2-7	CASSPRGGPYEQYF	TGCGCCAGCAGTCCCCGGGGGGGCCCCTACGAGCAGTACTTC
TRBD1	TRBV28	-	TRBJ1-5	CASSPGTGRQPQHF	TGTGCCAGCAGTCCCGGGACAGGGAGACAGCCCCAGCATTTT
-	TRBV14	-	TRBJ2-2	CASGRQANTGELFF	TGTGCCAGCGGCCGGCAGGCGAACACCGGGGAGCTGTTTTTT
TRBD2	TRBV5-4	-	TRBJ2-1	CASTQGAGGYNEQFF	TGTGCCAGCACCCAGGGAGCGGGGGGGTACAATGAGCAGTTCTTC
-	TRBV12-3/TRBV12-4	-	TRBJ2-7	CASSLRGPYEQYF	TGTGCCAGCAGTTTGAGAGGCCCTTACGAGCAGTACTTC
-	TRBV7-9	once	TRBJ2-5	CASSLAGRGFETQYF	TGTGCCAGCAGCTTAGCGGGGCGGGGTTTTGAGACCCAGTACTTC
-	TRBV3-1/TRBV3-2	-	TRBJ1-6	CASSHSRGGSPLHF	TGTGCCAGCAGCCATAGCAGGGGAGGGTCACCCCTCCACTTT
-	TRBV2	-	TRBJ1-1	CASSGEMGYTEAFF	TGTGCCAGCAGTGGGGAGATGGGATACACTGAAGCTTTCTTT
-	TRBV2	-	TRBJ1-1	CASSEGGMIGSGKAFF	TGTGCCAGCAGTGAGGGGGGAATGATCGGGTCGGGTAAAGCTTTCTTT
TRBD2	TRBV7-2	-	TRBJ2-3	CASSLHGAGGNTDTQYF	TGTGCCAGCAGCTTACACGGGGCGGGGGGGAACACAGATACGCAGTATTTT
-	TRBV7-9	-	TRBJ2-7	CASSIGQYEQYF	TGTGCCAGCAGCATCGGACAATACGAGCAGTACTTC
-	TRBV11-2	-	TRBJ1-2	CASSPSEGAVTF	TGTGCCAGCAGCCCAAGCGAGGGAGCGGTCACCTTC
TRBD1	TRBV7-3	-	TRBJ2-2	CASSYGLGQGNTGELFF	TGTGCCAGCAGCTACGGTTTGGGACAGGGAAACACCGGGGAGCTGTTTTTT
-	TRBV19	-	TRBJ1-1	CASSPSGVATEAFF	TGTGCCAGTAGTCCGTCAGGGGTCGCCACTGAAGCTTTCTTT
TRBD1	TRBV4-1	-	TRBJ1-4	CASSQEDRGSEKLFF	TGCGCCAGCAGCCAAGAGGACAGGGGCAGTGAAAAACTGTTTTTT
TRBD1	TRBV12-5	-	TRBJ1-1	CASGPIQGAEAFF	TGTGCTAGTGGTCCGATACAGGGGGCGGAAGCTTTCTTT
TRBD2	TRBV30	-	TRBJ2-4	CAWSKRGVAKNIQYF	TGTGCCTGGAGTAAGCGGGGAGTAGCCAAAAACATTCAGTACTTC
-	TRBV5-1	-	TRBJ1-2	CASSLDQGWDGYTF	TGCGCCAGCAGCTTGGATCAGGGGTGGGATGGCTACACCTTC